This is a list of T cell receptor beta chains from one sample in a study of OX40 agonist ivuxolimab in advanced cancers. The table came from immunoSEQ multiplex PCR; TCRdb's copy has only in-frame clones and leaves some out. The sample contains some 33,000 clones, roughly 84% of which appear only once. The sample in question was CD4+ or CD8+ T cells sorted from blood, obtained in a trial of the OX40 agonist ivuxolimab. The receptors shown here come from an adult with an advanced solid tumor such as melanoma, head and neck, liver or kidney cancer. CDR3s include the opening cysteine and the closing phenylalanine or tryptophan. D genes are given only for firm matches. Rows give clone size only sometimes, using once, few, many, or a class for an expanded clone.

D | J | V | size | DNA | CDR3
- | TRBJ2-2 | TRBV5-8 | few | TGTGCCAGCAGCTTCCTCGGACTTATGAACACCGGGGAGCTGTTTTTT | CASSFLGLMNTGELFF
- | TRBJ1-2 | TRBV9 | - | TGTGCCAGCAGCTTAACAGGGAGACCCCGAAGTGGCTATGGCTACACCTTC | CASSLTGRPRSGYGYTF
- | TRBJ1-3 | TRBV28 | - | TGTGCCAGCAGTTTGACCAGGGAGTGGGTCTACGGAAACACCATATATTTT | CASSLTREWVYGNTIYF
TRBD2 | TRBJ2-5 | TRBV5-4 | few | TGTGCCAGCAGCTACGGACTAGGCTTCCAAGAGACCCAGTACTTC | CASSYGLGFQETQYF
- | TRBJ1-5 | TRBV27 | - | TGTGCCAGCGGGACAACGAGCAATCAGCCCCAGCATTTT | CASGTTSNQPQHF
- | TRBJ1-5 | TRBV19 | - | TGTGCCAGTAGCTGGGTACAGGGAAGGGATCAGCCCCAGCATTTT | CASSWVQGRDQPQHF
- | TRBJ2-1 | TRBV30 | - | TGTGCCTGGAAAGGAGGGTTAAGGTGGTCCTACAATGAGCAGTTCTTC | CAWKGGLRWSYNEQFF
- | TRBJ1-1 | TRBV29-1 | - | TGCAGCGTAGGGCGGGGGGACGCTGAAGCTTTCTTT | CSVGRGDAEAFF
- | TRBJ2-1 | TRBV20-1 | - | TGCAGTGCTCTAAATGAGCAGTTCTTC | CSALNEQFF
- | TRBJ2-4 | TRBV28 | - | TGTGCCAGCAGCTTCGAGGTCGGCATTCAGTACTTC | CASSFEVGIQYF
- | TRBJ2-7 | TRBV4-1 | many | TGCGCCAGCAGCCAAGGGTCCGGTCTCTACGAGCAGTACTTC | CASSQGSGLYEQYF
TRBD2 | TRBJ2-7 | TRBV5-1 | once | TGCGCCAGCAGCTCTAGCGGGAGGCACTACGAGCAGTACTTC | CASSSSGRHYEQYF
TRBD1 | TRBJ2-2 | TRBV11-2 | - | TGTGCCAGCATCATCACAGGGGGAAACACCGGGGAGCTGTTTTTT | CASIITGGNTGELFF
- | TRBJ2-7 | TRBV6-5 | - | TGTGCCAGCACGGACTATCAGGGCGGCGAGCAGTACTTC | CASTDYQGGEQYF
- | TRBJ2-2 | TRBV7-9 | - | TGTGCCAGCAGCCAGGCGAGGTTGTTGACCGGGGAGCTGTTTTTT | CASSQARLLTGELFF
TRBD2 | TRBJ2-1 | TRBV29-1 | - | TGCAGCTTAAGCGGGATTAGACACAATGAGCAGTTCTTC | CSLSGIRHNEQFF
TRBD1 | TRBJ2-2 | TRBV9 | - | TGTGCCAGCAACACAGGGGAGTACACCGGGGAGCTGTTTTTT | CASNTGEYTGELFF
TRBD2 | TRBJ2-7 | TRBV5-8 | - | TGTGCCAGCAGCTGGGGTAGCGGGAGCTCCTACGAGCAGTACTTC | CASSWGSGSSYEQYF
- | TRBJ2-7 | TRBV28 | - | TGTGCCAGCAGTTTACCAAACCGGGACCGACCTTTAAGGGAGCAGTACTTC | CASSLPNRDRPLREQYF
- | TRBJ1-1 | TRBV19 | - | TGTGCCAGTAGCGAGGGCTGGGGCACTGAAGCTTTCTTT | CASSEGWGTEAFF
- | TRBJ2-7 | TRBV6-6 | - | TGTGCCAGCACCGCTGGGATAGAGGGGGTCGGCGAGCAGTACTTC | CASTAGIEGVGEQYF
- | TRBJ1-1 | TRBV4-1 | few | TGCGCCAGCAGCCAAGTCGATCTAACGGACACTGAAGCTTTCTTT | CASSQVDLTDTEAFF
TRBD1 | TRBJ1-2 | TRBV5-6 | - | TGTGCCAGCAGCTTGGTTGCGGGACAGGGATATGGCTACACCTTC | CASSLVAGQGYGYTF
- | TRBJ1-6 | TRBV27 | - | TGTGCCAGCAGGGGGACGCTGAGCTCCTATAATTCACCCCTCCACTTT | CASRGTLSSYNSPLHF
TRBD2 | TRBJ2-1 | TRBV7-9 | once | TGTGCCAGCAGCGTGCTAGCGGGGGAATACAATGAGCAGTTCTTC | CASSVLAGEYNEQFF
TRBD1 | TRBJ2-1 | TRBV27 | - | TGTGCCAGCAGTTTGACAGGGCTGGGCGAGCAGTTCTTC | CASSLTGLGEQFF